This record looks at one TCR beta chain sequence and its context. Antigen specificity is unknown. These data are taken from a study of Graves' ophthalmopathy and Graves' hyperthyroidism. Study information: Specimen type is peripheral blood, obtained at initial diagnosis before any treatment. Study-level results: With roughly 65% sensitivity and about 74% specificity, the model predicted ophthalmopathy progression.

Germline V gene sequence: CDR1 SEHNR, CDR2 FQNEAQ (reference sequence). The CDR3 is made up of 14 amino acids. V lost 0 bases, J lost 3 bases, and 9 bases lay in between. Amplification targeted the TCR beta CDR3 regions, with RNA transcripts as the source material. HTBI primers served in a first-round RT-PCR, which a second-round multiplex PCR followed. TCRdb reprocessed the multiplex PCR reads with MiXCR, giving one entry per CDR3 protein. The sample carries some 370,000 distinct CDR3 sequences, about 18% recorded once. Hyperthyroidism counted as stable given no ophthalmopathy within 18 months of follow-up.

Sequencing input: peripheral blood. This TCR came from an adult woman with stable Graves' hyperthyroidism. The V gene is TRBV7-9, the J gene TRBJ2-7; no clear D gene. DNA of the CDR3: TGTGCCAGCAGCTTAGCCACGTACAGCTACGAGCAGTACTTC. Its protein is CASSLATYSYEQYF.